The present T cell receptor (beta chain) was sequenced within a study of blood T cells in healthy people across ages. Sample-barcoded 5' priming and a J-beta primer mix drove a second PCR of roughly 6 to 12 cycles. Per-sample output comprised a minimum of 3 million paired-end reads containing CDR3. MiXCR was run by TCRdb on the 5' RACE reads, yielding one entry per CDR3 protein. The sample lists some 550,000 distinct CDR3 sequences; under 55% were seen once. Germline assignment: CDR1 MNHNS and CDR2 SASEGT. V lost 11 bases and J 4 bases, leaving 20 bases between the germline ends. The CDR3 is made up of 14 amino acids.

The clonotype was recovered from a man of 80 years or more in good health. V gene TRBV6-1 combines with J gene TRBJ2-5, with a tentative D call TRBD2 (6 bases). Input material: blood. CDR3 sequence (DNA): TGTGCCGGGGCGGAGGGTATTGGGTTAGAGACCCAGTACTTC. Protein product: CAGAEGIGLETQYF.